The 22 T cell receptor beta chains reported below all come from one sample, sequenced in a study of identical twins. TCRdb called the 5' RACE reads again in MiXCR, with one record for every CDR3 protein. The sample holds about 100,000 distinct CDR3 sequences; roughly 6% are singletons and the top ten take approximately 12%. Material for sequencing was memory T cells sorted from blood. The receptors originated from a woman aged 50 to 60 in good health.

This clonotype showed up many times. J is TRBJ2-7 and V is TRBV6-5; D remains unclear. Looked up from germline, CDR1 is MNHEY and CDR2 is SVGAGI. With 4 bases removed from V and 4 bases from J, the gap between germline ends came to 11 bases. This CDR3 contains 13 residues. CDR3 coding DNA: TGTGCCAGCAGTTTCACCAGGTCTTACGAGCAGTACTTC. It codes for CASSFTRSYEQYF.

This clonotype has more than one count but fewer than ten. The chain uses TRBV7-2 and TRBJ2-1, with 7 bases matching TRBD2. Germline values: CDR1 SGHTA, CDR2 FQGNSA. The CDR3 contains 18 residues. J was trimmed by 1 base and V by 5 bases; bases with no gene match: 14. The CDR3 bases are TGTGCCAGCAGCAATCATATTCCACTAGCGAGGTCCTACAATGAGCAGTTCTTC. Its translation is CASSNHIPLARSYNEQFF.

This clonotype appeared many times. The chain has TRBV9 and TRBJ2-1; possibly TRBD2 for D (5 bases). From germline, CDR1 is SGDLS and CDR2 YYNGEE. This CDR3 comprises 14 residues. With 4 bases removed from V and 8 bases from J, the gap between germline ends came to 16 bases. CDR3 protein: CASSLDQERDEQFF. CDR3 sequence (DNA): TGTGCCAGCAGCCTAGACCAAGAGAGGGATGAGCAGTTCTTC. Full variable domain (outside the CDR3, taken from reference TRBV9 and TRBJ2-1): DSGVTQTPKHLITATGQRVTLRCSPRSGDLSVYWYQQSLDQGLQFLIQYYNGEERAKGNILERFSAQQFPDLHSELNLSSLELGDSALYFCASSLDQERDEQFFGPGTRLTVL.

This clonotype was recorded a few times. V is TRBV4-1 and J is TRBJ2-7, with D perhaps matching TRBD2 (6 bases). V was clipped by 3 bases and J by 9 bases, with 12 bases between them. Germline CDR1 and CDR2: MGHRA and YSYEKL. CDR3 length equals 12 residues. The CDR3 bases are TGCGCCAGCAGCCAGGGGGACTTTCGGCAGTACTTC. Residues: CASSQGDFRQYF.

This clonotype has at least ten counts. The chain recombines TRBV11-2 with TRBJ2-3; a possible D gene is TRBD2 (7 bases). Germline lookup yields CDR1 SGHAT and CDR2 FQNNGV. Trimming pared 5 bases from V and 3 bases from J, leaving 15 bases between. This CDR3 region has 15 residues. CDR3 nucleotide sequence: TGTGCCAGCAGCCTAGGGGGGGGGTCGACAGATACGCAGTATTTT. Translation gives CASSLGGGSTDTQYF.

This clonotype was seen ten or more times. The chain employs TRBV6-1 and TRBJ2-3; a possible D gene is TRBD2 (5 bases). The CDR3 is 14 residues long. Germline assignment: CDR1 MNHNS and CDR2 SASEGT. Trimming left V 1 base short and J 10 bases short, with 15 bases between. Here the CDR3 reads CASSEGGVLEAQYF. The CDR3 nucleotides are TGTGCCAGCAGTGAAGGGGGTGTACTGGAGGCGCAGTATTTT.

This clonotype was counted many times. The gene calls are TRBV25-1 and TRBJ1-3; TRBD1 aligns across 8 bases. Germline V gene lookup returns CDR1 MGHDK and CDR2 SYGVNS. There are 16 residues in the CDR3. V shed 6 bases, J shed 0 bases, and the junction held 7 bases outside the gene matches. CDR3 nucleotides: TGTGCCAGCAGCCCCCCGGGGACAGGCTCTGGAAACACCATATATTTT. Translated: CASSPPGTGSGNTIYF. The variable domain in full, completed from reference TRBV25-1 and TRBJ1-3, reads EADIYQTPRYLVIGTGKKITLECSQTMGHDKMYWYQQDPGMELHLIHYSYGVNSTEKGDLSSESTVSRIRTEHFPLTLESARPSHTSQYLCASSPPGTGSGNTIYFGEGSWLTVV.

This clonotype has ten or more counts. The chain has TRBV5-5 and TRBJ2-3; tentatively, D is TRBD2 (6 bases). The V end was cut by 3 bases, the J end by 0 bases, with 11 bases between. This CDR3 contains 15 residues. CDR1 is SGHKS and CDR2 is YYEKEE in the germline V gene (reference sequence). The DNA for the CDR3 is TGTGCCAGCAGCTCCCTGGGGGGTAGCACAGATACGCAGTATTTT. Encoded protein: CASSSLGGSTDTQYF.

This clonotype came up many times. The rearrangement links TRBV20-1 to TRBJ1-1, with D perhaps TRBD1 (5 bases). The CDR3 covers 13 residues. Trimming took 4 bases from V and 3 from J, leaving 12 bases between them. Germline CDR1 DFQATT, CDR2 SNEGSKA (reference sequence). CDR3 amino acids: CSAKGWGDTEAFF. For the CDR3, the DNA is TGCAGTGCTAAGGGGTGGGGGGACACTGAAGCTTTCTTT.

The rearrangement uses TRBV7-9 and TRBJ1-2, with D uncertain. Trimming left V 7 bases short and J 8 bases short, with 17 bases between. CDR1 and CDR2 from the germline V gene are SEHNR and FQNEAQ (reference sequence). The CDR3 extends over 13 amino acids. CDR3 DNA sequence: TGTGCCAGCAACCCCGGGCTCCTCCCAGGCTACACCTTC. Translating gives CASNPGLLPGYTF.

This clonotype was observed at least ten times. The chain combines TRBV28 with TRBJ1-5; 8 bases agree with TRBD1. This CDR3 region has 15 residues. CDR1 and CDR2 (germline): MDHEN, SYDVKM. The ends lost 6 bases at V and 4 bases at J; junction bases unmatched: 8. The CDR3 here is CASRHRQGRNQPQHF. The DNA for the CDR3 is TGTGCCAGCAGACATCGACAGGGGCGGAATCAGCCCCAGCATTTT. The entire variable domain, with the rest obtained from reference TRBV28 and TRBJ1-5, is as follows: DVKVTQSSRYLVKRTGEKVFLECVQDMDHENMFWYRQDPGLGLRLIYFSYDVKMKEKGDIPEGYSVSREKKERFSLILESASTNQTSMYLCASRHRQGRNQPQHFGDGTRLSIL.

This clonotype has at least ten counts. The chain combines TRBV12-3 or TRBV12-4 with TRBJ1-2, with D unclear. This CDR3 has 13 amino acids. Trimming took off 6 bases at V and 1 base at J, with 9 bases between the two ends. DNA of the CDR3: TGTGCCAGCAGCCCCAAGGGTAACTATGGCTACACCTTC. This gives the protein CASSPKGNYGYTF.

The J gene is TRBJ2-5, the V gene TRBV5-1; D is unresolved. Trimming pared 1 base from V and 1 base from J, leaving 5 bases between. CDR1 is SGHRS, CDR2 YFSETQ, per germline. This CDR3 contains 13 residues. The CDR3 DNA reads TGCGCCAGCAGCTTGTACAGCCAAGAGACCCAGTACTTC. As protein: CASSLYSQETQYF.

This clonotype has at least ten counts. This rearrangement joins TRBV12-5 to TRBJ2-1; perhaps TRBD2 as D (5 bases). Germline CDR1 and CDR2: LGHNT and FRNRAP. The CDR3 runs 15 residues. Trimming pared 7 bases from V and 2 bases from J, leaving 15 bases between. The chain's CDR3 is CASDSGRAAYNEQFF. In DNA, the CDR3 is TGTGCTAGTGATTCGGGTCGAGCGGCCTACAATGAGCAGTTCTTC.

This clonotype was detected ten times or more. The J gene is TRBJ1-1, the V gene TRBV6-6; TRBD1 aligns across 8 bases. Germline CDR1 is MNHNY and CDR2 is SVGAGI (reference sequence). The CDR3 runs 13 residues. V lost 6 bases and J lost 4; bases outside the gene matches: 4. CDR3 DNA: TGTGCCAGCAGCCCTACAGGGGGCACTGAAGCTTTCTTT. It yields the protein CASSPTGGTEAFF.

This clonotype was picked up a small number of times. The J gene is TRBJ2-2, the V gene TRBV28; D uncertain. CDR1 and CDR2 (germline): MDHEN, SYDVKM. The CDR3 covers 12 residues. Trimming removed 8 bases at V and 4 bases at J, with 8 bases between. The CDR3 DNA follows: TGTGCCAGCTCGAGCCGCACCGGGGAGCTGTTTTTT. Amino acid sequence: CASSSRTGELFF.

This clonotype was seen ten or more times. This sequence joins TRBV20-1 and TRBJ1-1; 7 nucleotides line up with TRBD1. This CDR3 contains 12 residues. From germline, CDR1 is DFQATT and CDR2 SNEGSKA (reference sequence). With 6 bases clipped from V and 3 bases from J, the junction kept 4 bases outside the gene matches. The CDR3: CSARTGDTEAFF. CDR3 in DNA: TGCAGTGCCCGAACAGGGGACACTGAAGCTTTCTTT.

The chain combines TRBV11-2 with TRBJ2-3; TRBD1 is a possible D gene (6 bases). The CDR3 runs 15 residues. Trimming took 2 bases from V and 4 from J, leaving 13 bases between them. CDR1 SGHAT and CDR2 FQNNGV come from the germline V gene. The CDR3 here is CASSLQGLVADTQYF. CDR3 in DNA: TGTGCCAGCAGCTTACAGGGGTTGGTGGCAGATACGCAGTATTTT.

Ten or more counts support this clonotype. The rearrangement links TRBV7-8 to TRBJ2-1; D may match TRBD1 or TRBD2 (5 bases each). The CDR3 spans 15 residues. V lost 1 base and J lost 6, with 13 bases in between. From germline, CDR1 is SGHVS and CDR2 FQNEAQ. CDR3 residues: CASSLDEMRGNEQFF. CDR3 coding DNA: TGTGCCAGCAGCTTAGATGAAATGAGGGGCAATGAGCAGTTCTTC. Based on the CDR3 plus reference TRBV7-8 and TRBJ2-1, the full variable domain is GAGVSQSPRYKVAKRGQDVALRCDPISGHVSLFWYQQALGQGPEFLTYFQNEAQLDKSGLPSDRFFAERPEGSVSTLKIQRTQQEDSAVYLCASSLDEMRGNEQFFGPGTRLTVL.

This clonotype came up many times. The chain is built from TRBV4-1 and TRBJ2-3; 11 bases align to TRBD2. This CDR3 spans 18 amino acids. Looked up from germline, CDR1 is MGHRA and CDR2 is YSYEKL. The V gene end was trimmed by 4 bases and the J gene end by 3 bases; junction bases not matched to a gene: 12. CDR3 in amino acids: CASSRTPAASGRTDTQYF. The CDR3 region has the DNA TGCGCCAGCAGCCGAACCCCGGCGGCTAGCGGGAGGACAGATACGCAGTATTTT.

Ten or more counts support this clonotype. V usage is TRBV12-3 or TRBV12-4 and J usage is TRBJ2-3, with 10 bases that match TRBD2. This CDR3 has 17 amino acids. J was trimmed by 2 bases and V by 1 base; bases with no gene match: 6. The CDR3 here is CASSLGLAGASTDTQYF. For the CDR3, the DNA is TGTGCCAGCAGTTTAGGTCTAGCGGGAGCCTCCACAGATACGCAGTATTTT.

This clonotype was picked up many times. The gene calls are TRBV7-6 and TRBJ2-3; a possible D gene is TRBD2 (5 bases). Germline V gene sequence: CDR1 SGHVS, CDR2 FNYEAQ. With 2 bases removed from V and 1 base from J, the gap between germline ends came to 10 bases. The CDR3 is 15 residues long. The CDR3 reads CASSLMAGGTDTQYF. The CDR3 DNA sequence: TGTGCCAGCAGCTTAATGGCGGGCGGCACAGATACGCAGTATTTT.